A selection of T cell receptor beta chains follows, all from one sample in a study of T cells in Graves' hyperthyroidism and ophthalmopathy. TCRdb reprocessed the multiplex PCR reads with MiXCR, giving one entry per CDR3 protein. The table has over 700,000 distinct CDR3 sequences, approximately 19% seen once; the top ten hold 15% to 20%. Sequenced material: blood. These receptors came from a woman in her forties or fifties with Graves' hyperthyroidism that later progressed to Graves' ophthalmopathy. Both conserved end residues are part of each CDR3. D genes are given only for firm matches. Not every row has a clone size; where given, it reads once, few, many or a size class.

clone size: few; J gene: TRBJ2-2; V gene: TRBV7-3; D gene: NA; CDR3 DNA: TGTGCCAGCAGCTTAAATCACGGGGGAGGGGAGCTGTTTTTT; CDR3 protein: CASSLNHGGGELFF
clone size: few; J gene: TRBJ1-5; V gene: TRBV27; D gene: TRBD1; CDR3 DNA: TGTGCCAGCAGTTTATCGTACGGACAGGGTGATCAGCCCCAGCATTTT; CDR3 protein: CASSLSYGQGDQPQHF
clone size: NA; J gene: TRBJ2-1; V gene: TRBV24-1; D gene: NA; CDR3 DNA: TGTGCCACCAGTGATTTGCAGGGTCGTGAGCAGTTCTTC; CDR3 protein: CATSDLQGREQFF
clone size: many; J gene: TRBJ2-1; V gene: TRBV11-2; D gene: TRBD2; CDR3 DNA: TGTGCCAGCAGCTTAGCGGGGGGGCCCACTGAGCAGTTCTTC; CDR3 protein: CASSLAGGPTEQFF
clone size: many; J gene: TRBJ2-1; V gene: TRBV30; D gene: NA; CDR3 DNA: TGTGCCTGGAGCGCCGGGACGGACCTCTTCCATTACAATGAGCAGTTCTTC; CDR3 protein: CAWSAGTDLFHYNEQFF
clone size: NA; J gene: TRBJ1-3; V gene: TRBV10-3; D gene: TRBD1; CDR3 DNA: TGTGCCATCAGCGACGCCATACAGGGGGCGAGTGGAAACACCATATATTTT; CDR3 protein: CAISDAIQGASGNTIYF
clone size: NA; J gene: TRBJ1-2; V gene: TRBV12-3/TRBV12-4; D gene: NA; CDR3 DNA: TGTGCCAGCACCTTCAAGTATGGCTACACCTTC; CDR3 protein: CASTFKYGYTF
clone size: NA; J gene: TRBJ2-1; V gene: TRBV4-1; D gene: NA; CDR3 DNA: TGCGCCAGCACTCTCAAAGGAGACAAGTACAATGAGCAGTTCTTC; CDR3 protein: CASTLKGDKYNEQFF
clone size: few; J gene: TRBJ1-6; V gene: TRBV9; D gene: NA; CDR3 DNA: TGTGCCAGCAGCGCCTCTCTCGGGGGGAATAATTCACCCCTCCACTTT; CDR3 protein: CASSASLGGNNSPLHF
clone size: many; J gene: TRBJ1-5; V gene: TRBV12-3/TRBV12-4; D gene: TRBD1; CDR3 DNA: TGTGCCAGCAGTAACGACAGGGATCAGGCTCAGCCCCAGCATTTT; CDR3 protein: CASSNDRDQAQPQHF
clone size: many; J gene: TRBJ1-1; V gene: TRBV7-3; D gene: NA; CDR3 DNA: TGTGCCAGCAGCTTAAACGCCCGACGAACGGGTACTGAAGCTTTCTTT; CDR3 protein: CASSLNARRTGTEAFF
clone size: many; J gene: TRBJ1-2; V gene: TRBV7-9; D gene: NA; CDR3 DNA: TGTGCCAGCAGCTTCTTCGGCGATTTCTATGGCTACACCTTC; CDR3 protein: CASSFFGDFYGYTF
clone size: many; J gene: TRBJ1-2; V gene: TRBV7-8; D gene: NA; CDR3 DNA: TGTGCCAGCAGCTTAATCCCGAGTAACTATGGCTACACCTTC; CDR3 protein: CASSLIPSNYGYTF
clone size: NA; J gene: TRBJ2-2; V gene: TRBV12-3/TRBV12-4; D gene: TRBD2; CDR3 DNA: TGTGCCAGCAGCTCAAGCGGACTAGCGGGGGTTTGGACCGGGGAGCTGTTTTTT; CDR3 protein: CASSSSGLAGVWTGELFF
clone size: few; J gene: TRBJ1-1; V gene: TRBV14; D gene: NA; CDR3 DNA: TGTGCCAGCAGCCCAGTAGGTCCCATGAACACTGAAGCTTTCTTT; CDR3 protein: CASSPVGPMNTEAFF
clone size: few; J gene: TRBJ1-6; V gene: TRBV7-9; D gene: TRBD1; CDR3 DNA: TGTGCCAGCAGCCTAATGGGGGACAGGGGGGCACCCCTCCACTTT; CDR3 protein: CASSLMGDRGAPLHF
clone size: many; J gene: TRBJ2-1; V gene: TRBV11-2; D gene: TRBD2; CDR3 DNA: TGTGCCAGCAGCTTAGTGGGGGGGAACAATGAGCAGTTCTTC; CDR3 protein: CASSLVGGNNEQFF
clone size: NA; J gene: TRBJ2-7; V gene: TRBV27; D gene: NA; CDR3 DNA: TGTGCCAGCAGTTTCGCCTTCGACAGGAGCGAGCAGTACTTC; CDR3 protein: CASSFAFDRSEQYF
clone size: many; J gene: TRBJ2-3; V gene: TRBV20-1; D gene: TRBD2; CDR3 DNA: TGCAGTGCTAGAGCCTCTAGCGGAGGCACAGATACGCAGTATTTT; CDR3 protein: CSARASSGGTDTQYF
clone size: many; J gene: TRBJ1-1; V gene: TRBV5-1; D gene: NA; CDR3 DNA: TGCGCCAGCAGCGCCCTATTAAGCACTGAAGCTTTCTTT; CDR3 protein: CASSALLSTEAFF
clone size: few; J gene: TRBJ2-1; V gene: TRBV6-1; D gene: TRBD2; CDR3 DNA: TGTGCCAGCACCTTCGACCCTAGCGGGCAGCAGTTCTTC; CDR3 protein: CASTFDPSGQQFF
clone size: few; J gene: TRBJ1-6; V gene: TRBV6-1; D gene: TRBD1; CDR3 DNA: TGTGCCAGCAGTGAAATGGGCGACAGGGTTTCACCCCTCCACTTT; CDR3 protein: CASSEMGDRVSPLHF
clone size: few; J gene: TRBJ1-6; V gene: TRBV5-1; D gene: NA; CDR3 DNA: TGCGCCAGCAGCTTTGGACAGAATTATAATTCACCCCTCCACTTT; CDR3 protein: CASSFGQNYNSPLHF
clone size: NA; J gene: TRBJ2-3; V gene: TRBV14; D gene: NA; CDR3 DNA: TGTGCCAGCAGCCAAGATACGGGGGCGCGCACAGATACGCAGTATTTT; CDR3 protein: CASSQDTGARTDTQYF
clone size: NA; J gene: TRBJ1-1; V gene: TRBV9; D gene: NA; CDR3 DNA: TGTGCCAGCAGCGTAGCGAGTGACACTGAAGCTTTCTTT; CDR3 protein: CASSVASDTEAFF
clone size: many; J gene: TRBJ1-1; V gene: TRBV7-2; D gene: TRBD1; CDR3 DNA: TGTGCCAGCAAGGGGGCTGGGGGCATGAACACTGAAGCTTTCTTT; CDR3 protein: CASKGAGGMNTEAFF
clone size: many; J gene: TRBJ2-3; V gene: TRBV3-1; D gene: NA; CDR3 DNA: TGTGCCAGCAGCCAAGACTACTCCCGGTCGGGCACAGATACGCAGTATTTT; CDR3 protein: CASSQDYSRSGTDTQYF
clone size: NA; J gene: TRBJ1-6; V gene: TRBV7-9; D gene: NA; CDR3 DNA: TGTGCCAGCAGCTACCCGACAGGAAATTCACCCCTCCACTTT; CDR3 protein: CASSYPTGNSPLHF
clone size: many; J gene: TRBJ2-1; V gene: TRBV10-1; D gene: NA; CDR3 DNA: TGCGCCAGCAGTGAGTCTGGGGGCCCATACAATGAGCAGTTCTTC; CDR3 protein: CASSESGGPYNEQFF
clone size: few; J gene: TRBJ1-2; V gene: TRBV7-9; D gene: TRBD1; CDR3 DNA: TGTGCCAGCAGCTGGGGACAGCCCCAGAGAGGCTACACCTTC; CDR3 protein: CASSWGQPQRGYTF
clone size: few; J gene: TRBJ1-1; V gene: TRBV14; D gene: TRBD1; CDR3 DNA: TGTGCCAGCAGCCCGGGGACAGAATCGCGCTGGAACACTGAAGCTTTCTTT; CDR3 protein: CASSPGTESRWNTEAFF
clone size: many; J gene: TRBJ1-1; V gene: TRBV2; D gene: NA; CDR3 DNA: TGTGCCAGCGGGGGGGTGACTGAAGCTTTCTTT; CDR3 protein: CASGGVTEAFF
clone size: many; J gene: TRBJ1-3; V gene: TRBV30; D gene: NA; CDR3 DNA: TGTGCCTGGAATCTCGGGCCCTCTGGAAACACCATATATTTT; CDR3 protein: CAWNLGPSGNTIYF
clone size: many; J gene: TRBJ2-7; V gene: TRBV7-8; D gene: NA; CDR3 DNA: TGTGCCAGCAGCTTATTCCCAGAGAACTACGAGCAGTACTTC; CDR3 protein: CASSLFPENYEQYF
clone size: many; J gene: TRBJ2-2; V gene: TRBV30; D gene: NA; CDR3 DNA: TGTGCCTGGAGCGCGGACTCAGTGGGGGAGCTGTTTTTT; CDR3 protein: CAWSADSVGELFF
clone size: NA; J gene: TRBJ2-1; V gene: TRBV5-5; D gene: NA; CDR3 DNA: TGTGCCAGCAGCGGGGGGTTGTTCTTC; CDR3 protein: CASSGGLFF
clone size: few; J gene: TRBJ2-5; V gene: TRBV20-1; D gene: NA; CDR3 DNA: TGCAGTGCTAGAGCCCAGGAACCGGGACGACAAGAGACCCAGTACTTC; CDR3 protein: CSARAQEPGRQETQYF
clone size: few; J gene: TRBJ1-3; V gene: TRBV12-3/TRBV12-4; D gene: TRBD1; CDR3 DNA: TGTGCCAGCAGGGGACAGGGCCATGGAAACACCATATATTTT; CDR3 protein: CASRGQGHGNTIYF
clone size: NA; J gene: TRBJ2-3; V gene: TRBV19; D gene: NA; CDR3 DNA: TGTGCCAGTAGTGTCTGGACTGTCGTTGGCGATACGCAGTATTTT; CDR3 protein: CASSVWTVVGDTQYF
clone size: few; J gene: TRBJ2-2; V gene: TRBV7-6; D gene: TRBD2; CDR3 DNA: TGTGCCAGCAGCTCTGGACTAGAACCACAGACGAACACCGGGGAGCTGTTTTTT; CDR3 protein: CASSSGLEPQTNTGELFF
clone size: NA; J gene: TRBJ1-2; V gene: TRBV12-3/TRBV12-4; D gene: NA; CDR3 DNA: TGTGCCAGCAGTTTAGGGACGGAAGGCTACACCTTC; CDR3 protein: CASSLGTEGYTF
clone size: few; J gene: TRBJ1-1; V gene: TRBV29-1; D gene: NA; CDR3 DNA: TGCAGCGTTGAAACGCGCGGACCCATGAACACTGAAGCTTTCTTT; CDR3 protein: CSVETRGPMNTEAFF
clone size: NA; J gene: TRBJ1-1; V gene: TRBV11-2; D gene: NA; CDR3 DNA: TGTGCCAGCGAGAGGGGGACGAACACTGAAGCTTTCTTT; CDR3 protein: CASERGTNTEAFF
clone size: few; J gene: TRBJ1-6; V gene: TRBV6-2/TRBV6-3; D gene: TRBD1; CDR3 DNA: TGTGCCAGCAGTTACACAGGGGATTATAATTCACCCCTCCACTTT; CDR3 protein: CASSYTGDYNSPLHF
clone size: many; J gene: TRBJ1-1; V gene: TRBV12-5; D gene: TRBD1; CDR3 DNA: TGTGCTAGTGGTTTCCACATCCCCGGACAGGGGGCTGAGAACACTGAAGCTTTCTTT; CDR3 protein: CASGFHIPGQGAENTEAFF
clone size: few; J gene: TRBJ1-4; V gene: TRBV27; D gene: NA; CDR3 DNA: TGTGCCAGCAGTTTATCGGTCCCAGGGGACCCTTCAACTAATGAAAAACTGTTTTTT; CDR3 protein: CASSLSVPGDPSTNEKLFF
clone size: many; J gene: TRBJ2-1; V gene: TRBV2; D gene: NA; CDR3 DNA: TGTGCCAGCAGTGAATCTGCAGGGTTCAATGAGCAGTTCTTC; CDR3 protein: CASSESAGFNEQFF
clone size: many; J gene: TRBJ2-5; V gene: TRBV11-2; D gene: NA; CDR3 DNA: TGTGCCAGCAGCTTAGCTCCGAGGGGCCGGGAGACCCAGTACTTC; CDR3 protein: CASSLAPRGRETQYF
clone size: many; J gene: TRBJ2-7; V gene: TRBV27; D gene: NA; CDR3 DNA: TGTGCCAGCGCCAAGGCGGGCTTCTCCTACGAGCAGTACTTC; CDR3 protein: CASAKAGFSYEQYF
clone size: NA; J gene: TRBJ2-7; V gene: TRBV19; D gene: NA; CDR3 DNA: TGTGCCAGTAGCTCAGTGGTAGCGGAGGAGCAGTACTTC; CDR3 protein: CASSSVVAEEQYF
clone size: few; J gene: TRBJ1-6; V gene: TRBV7-2; D gene: NA; CDR3 DNA: TGTGCCAGCAGCTTGAACCTGGGGCCCCTCCACTTT; CDR3 protein: CASSLNLGPLHF
clone size: many; J gene: TRBJ1-4; V gene: TRBV2; D gene: NA; CDR3 DNA: TGTGCCAGCAGTGAAGCGGGGCGGGCCCGCAAACTGTTTTTT; CDR3 protein: CASSEAGRARKLFF
clone size: NA; J gene: TRBJ2-3; V gene: TRBV25-1; D gene: NA; CDR3 DNA: TGTGCCAGCAGTGACGTGGGGAAATTGGATACGCAGTATTTT; CDR3 protein: CASSDVGKLDTQYF